This TCR beta chain emerged from a study of circulating and synovial CD4+ cells in juvenile arthritis. Study-level results: Deeper sequencing increased measured overlap with synovial clonotypes. Bulk blood CD4 samples held at least an order of magnitude more or fewer genomes than CPL. Compared with bulk blood, circulating pathogenic-like lymphocytes shared substantially more CDR3 sequences with synovial T cells.

Assay used: immunoSEQ multiplex PCR; TCRdb lists only in-frame clones, some missing. Of several thousand clones listed, approximately 80% are singletons. CDR1 LNHDA and CDR2 SQIVND come from the germline V gene (reference sequence). The CDR3 is made up of 15 amino acids. V shed 7 bases and J shed 4 bases, with 18 bases lying between them. To note about this clone: What it recognizes is unknown.

The chain carries TRBV19 and TRBJ2-3, with D hard to call. The TCR comes from a human donor with juvenile idiopathic arthritis. Sequencing was performed on CD4+ T cells from synovial fluid. The chain's CDR3 is CASTANLVGSDTQYF. The CDR3 DNA follows: TGTGCCAGTACCGCTAACTTAGTCGGGTCAGATACGCAGTATTTT.